This note documents a single T cell receptor (beta chain) sequence. The data are from a study of cytomegalovirus exposure and HLA in healthy donors. Germline-derived CDR1 and CDR2 are SGHRS and YFSETQ. V lost 0 bases and J lost 3, with 12 bases in between. CDR3 length: 16 residues. This table comes from immunoSEQ multiplex PCR, and its TCRdb copy is limited to in-frame clones, with some not included. The table lists fewer than 200,000 clones, about 96% of them singletons, with 0.8% to 1% in the top ten. The sequence derives from a woman aged 18-30 years in good health and CMV-seronegative. Sequencing was carried out using PBMCs. This chain connects TRBV5-1 to TRBJ1-4, with unresolved D. Here the CDR3 DNA reads TGCGCCAGCAGCTTGGATGGCCCCACCCCTAATGAAAAACTGTTTTTT. Residues: CASSLDGPTPNEKLFF.